This passage covers 15 T cell receptor beta chains from one sample sequenced in a study of T cell clones after liver transplantation (dated by TCRdb to 2018 to 2020). The library was produced with the immunoSEQ multiplex PCR assay. The table was pulled from immuneACCESS by TCRdb, which kept in-frame rearrangements only. Such tables lose some clones; where checked, under half of the loss comes from unresolved V genes, and the rest has no known cause. The sample table holds fewer than 85,000 clones, of which under 90% were seen once. 0.79% of the sample is in the top ten clones. Source: CD4+ T cells from blood, taken 12 months after liver transplant. These receptors were collected from a human patient who received a liver transplant. After transplantation, some T cells may belong to the graft donor instead of the recipient.

This clone has a handful of counts. This sample includes further DNA sequences coding for the same CDR3. The chain links TRBV9 to TRBJ1-1, with TRBD1 as a possible D gene (5 bases). The germline gives CDR1 SGDLS, CDR2 YYNGEE. V lost 0 bases to trimming and J lost 1 base, with 10 bases between them. The CDR3 is 15 residues long. CDR3 loop: CASSVEGRGNTEAFF. The CDR3 nucleotides read TGTGCCAGCAGCGTAGAGGGGCGCGGGAACACTGAAGCTTTCTTT.

The genes are TRBV5-1 and TRBJ2-5; tentative D call: TRBD1 (6 bases). Germline assignment: CDR1 SGHRS and CDR2 YFSETQ. The CDR3 length is 13 residues. Trimming pared 5 bases from V and 5 bases from J, leaving 13 bases between. CDR3 protein: CASRPYRAETQYF. CDR3 DNA: TGCGCCAGCAGGCCTTACAGGGCGGAGACCCAGTACTTC.

The chain has TRBV25-1 and TRBJ2-2; TRBD2 matches 14 bases. V shed 2 bases and J 0 bases; nucleotides not matched to a gene: 2. CDR1 and CDR2 from the germline V gene are MGHDK and SYGVNS. CDR3 length: 18 amino acids. CDR3 coding DNA: TGTGCCAGCAGTGAACGGACTAGCGGGAGGCCGAACACCGGGGAGCTGTTTTTT. This sequence encodes CASSERTSGRPNTGELFF.

The J gene is TRBJ1-1, the V gene TRBV18; a weak D match, TRBD1 (6 bases). The CDR3 is made up of 13 amino acids. Trimming left V 4 bases short and J 0 bases short, with 6 bases between. Germline lookup yields CDR1 KGHSH and CDR2 LQKENI. The CDR3 sequence: CASSRTVNTEAFF. The DNA of the CDR3 is TGTGCCAGCTCACGGACAGTGAACACTGAAGCTTTCTTT.

The chain employs TRBV4-3 and TRBJ1-4; D ambiguous. With 0 bases removed from V and 0 bases from J, the gap between germline ends came to 11 bases. This CDR3 is built from 17 residues. Germline V gene lookup returns CDR1 LGHNA and CDR2 YSLEER. CDR3 region: CASSQDTRGATNEKLFF. CDR3 coding DNA: TGCGCCAGCAGCCAAGACACGCGGGGTGCAACTAATGAAAAACTGTTTTTT.

The chain couples TRBV2 to TRBJ2-1; D tentatively fits TRBD1 or TRBD2 (6 bases each). The CDR3 sequence is 15 residues long. Deletions cut 4 bases from V and 5 bases from J, with 15 bases between. Germline values: CDR1 SNHLY, CDR2 FYNNEI. The CDR3 nucleotides read TGTGCCAGCAGTGGCAGGGGCGCGGGAAACAATGAGCAGTTCTTC. It translates to CASSGRGAGNNEQFF.

V usage is TRBV6-5 and J usage is TRBJ2-1; 12 positions agree with TRBD2. CDR1 and CDR2 (germline): MNHEY, SVGAGI. The CDR3 extends over 15 amino acids. J gave up 8 bases and V 6 bases, and 8 bases lay outside the gene matches. CDR3 sequence (DNA): TGTGCCAGCAGGGAGACTAGCGGGAGTCGGGATGAGCAGTTCTTC. This codes for CASRETSGSRDEQFF.

The V gene is TRBV5-1, the J gene TRBJ1-1; D is undetermined. Trimming removed 4 bases at V and 11 bases at J, with 15 bases between. The CDR3 contains 12 residues. From germline, CDR1 is SGHRS and CDR2 YFSETQ. CDR3 sequence reads: CASSETSTHAFF. CDR3 bases: TGCGCCAGCAGCGAGACATCAACTCATGCTTTCTTT.

This chain links TRBV5-1 with TRBJ2-5; D could derive from TRBD1 or TRBD2 (5 bases each). There are 13 residues in the CDR3. V lost 2 bases, J lost 5 bases, and 10 bases lay in between. Germline V gives CDR1 SGHRS, CDR2 YFSETQ. Written as DNA, the CDR3 is TGCGCCAGCAGCTTAGGATGGGGGGAGACCCAGTACTTC. Protein product: CASSLGWGETQYF.

This clone was counted a single time. The rearrangement joins TRBV7-2 to TRBJ1-2; possibly TRBD1 for D (6 bases). From germline, CDR1 is SGHTA and CDR2 FQGNSA. The CDR3 covers 16 residues. V lost 4 bases and J lost 3, with 18 bases in between. In nucleotides, the CDR3 is TGTGCCAGCAGCTCAAGAACAGGGATTCCGGACTATGGCTACACCTTC. This gives the protein CASSSRTGIPDYGYTF.

The V and J genes are TRBV19 and TRBJ2-3, with a possible D match to TRBD2 (5 bases). The germline CDR1 and CDR2 sequences are LNHDA and SQIVND (reference sequence). Trimming removed 3 bases at V and 1 base at J, with 8 bases between. The CDR3 extends over 14 amino acids. The CDR3 sequence: CASSMRAGTDTQYF. CDR3 DNA sequence: TGTGCCAGTAGTATGAGAGCGGGCACAGATACGCAGTATTTT.

The chain employs TRBV29-1 and TRBJ2-6, with 7 bases aligning to TRBD1. This CDR3 spans 14 amino acids. The V segment lost 6 bases and the J segment 4 bases; nucleotides outside the gene matches: 6. The germline gives CDR1 SQVTM, CDR2 ANQGSEA. The CDR3 sequence: CSVQTGRGANVLTF. In nucleotides, the CDR3 is TGCAGCGTCCAGACAGGGAGAGGGGCCAACGTCCTGACTTTC.

The chain employs TRBV9 and TRBJ1-4; D is ambiguous. The length of the CDR3 is 15 residues. With 0 bases removed from V and 3 bases from J, the gap between germline ends came to 9 bases. Per germline, CDR1 SGDLS and CDR2 YYNGEE. The CDR3 DNA is TGTGCCAGCAGCGTAGAGGGATGGGCTAATGAAAAACTGTTTTTT. Translation gives CASSVEGWANEKLFF.

The chain is built from TRBV9 and TRBJ2-7; D ambiguous. The ends were cut back, 3 bases at V and 6 bases at J, with 13 bases in the middle. The germline gives CDR1 SGDLS, CDR2 YYNGEE. This CDR3 comprises 13 residues. The CDR3 sequence: CASSESLVGEQYF. CDR3 nucleotides: TGTGCCAGCAGCGAGTCCCTCGTAGGCGAGCAGTACTTC.

This clone has only one observation. The rearrangement uses TRBV7-8 and TRBJ2-5, with no clear D. V lost 3 bases, J lost 0 bases, and 14 bases lay in between. CDR1 is SGHVS, CDR2 FQNEAQ, per germline. The CDR3 spans 16 residues. CDR3 nucleotide sequence: TGTGCCAGCAGCTTTGTTCTAACCTCGTACCAAGAGACCCAGTACTTC. The encoded protein is CASSFVLTSYQETQYF.